This T cell receptor (beta chain) was captured in a study of Graves' ophthalmopathy and Graves' hyperthyroidism. Study context: Where ophthalmopathy was absent within 18 months of follow-up, hyperthyroidism was stable.

Researchers turned away patients with other autoimmune diseases, uncontrolled infections, pregnancy or lactation. Diagnosis was based on clinical symptoms, serum thyroxine, TRAb, thyroid ultrasound and orbital computed tomography. Amplified material comprised TCR beta CDR3 regions derived from RNA transcripts. In the first round, RT-PCR was carried out with HTBI primers, and a multiplex PCR formed the second round. TCRdb used MiXCR to reprocess the multiplex PCR reads, holding one entry per CDR3 protein. Of about 1.2 million distinct CDR3 sequences listed, approximately 35% are singletons. This clonotype appeared many times. The germline V gene has CDR1 ENHRY and CDR2 SYGVKD. This CDR3 spans 14 amino acids. V was clipped by 10 bases and J by 0 bases; unmatched bases: 5.

The sequenced material came from peripheral blood or thyroid tissue (not recorded which). The receptor's source is an adult man with Graves' hyperthyroidism. This chain connects TRBV10-3 to TRBJ1-3; 8 positions match TRBD1. CDR3 DNA: TGTGCCAGCCTAACAGGGGGCTCTGGAAACACCATATATTTT. Amino acid sequence: CASLTGGSGNTIYF.